The table lists the clone carrying this TCR beta chain with a few counts. Its antigen is still unknown. The CDR3 is made up of 14 amino acids. V lost 4 bases and J lost 7, with 14 bases in between. Each CDR3 protein gets one entry after TCRdb re-called the 5' RACE reads with MiXCR. Of approximately 430,000 distinct CDR3 sequences listed, less than 25% are singletons. These data originate in a study of T-cell memory formation after mild COVID-19. Study details: Largely, TCR clusters stayed within a single donor. Overall study results and limits: Day 15 to 85 contracting clones showed balanced CD4/CD8; later expanders leaned CD4+. The study found contracting CD4+ clones mainly in CM and EM and contracting CD8+ clones in EMRA.

The specimen sequenced was PBMCs or a T cell subset sorted from them (not recorded which). The J gene is TRBJ2-1, the V gene TRBV12-3 or TRBV12-4; possibly TRBD2 for D (6 bases). The receptor was isolated from an adult woman who had mild COVID-19 (a few samples of this study predate the infection). Cell type and time point are not known. The CDR3 reads CASSSRASANEQFF. The CDR3 bases are TGTGCCAGCAGTTCACGGGCTAGCGCAAATGAGCAGTTCTTC.